This T cell receptor (beta chain) was obtained from a study of early T cells in non-severe SARS-CoV-2 infection. Study information: Bulk RNA from unsorted whole blood was sequenced; chains were unpaired.

Study observations and caveats: A preference for anti-spike CD8 responses marked VDJdb matching, which missed private and CD4 specificities.

The TCR library protocol was used to attach unique molecular identifiers. These identifiers were attached to individual cDNA molecules. Via MiXCR, TCRdb re-called the 5' RACE reads, giving one row per CDR3 protein. The sample yields some 70,000 distinct CDR3 sequences, over 8% seen once. With V trimmed by 3 bases and J by 7 bases, 10 bases remained unmatched. The germline V gene encodes CDR1 GTSNPN and CDR2 SVGIG (reference sequence). This CDR3 is built from 16 residues. This clonotype was counted only a few times. Its antigen is not identified. Sequencing input: whole blood. The receptor's source is an adult who was a healthcare worker with PCR-confirmed SARS-CoV-2 infection or an uninfected control (not recorded which). The V call is TRBV30, the J call TRBJ2-3, with 13 bases lining up with TRBD2. The CDR3 loop is CAWRLAGGRGGNTQYF. CDR3 DNA sequence: TGTGCCTGGAGACTAGCGGGAGGGCGGGGCGGAAATACGCAGTATTTT.